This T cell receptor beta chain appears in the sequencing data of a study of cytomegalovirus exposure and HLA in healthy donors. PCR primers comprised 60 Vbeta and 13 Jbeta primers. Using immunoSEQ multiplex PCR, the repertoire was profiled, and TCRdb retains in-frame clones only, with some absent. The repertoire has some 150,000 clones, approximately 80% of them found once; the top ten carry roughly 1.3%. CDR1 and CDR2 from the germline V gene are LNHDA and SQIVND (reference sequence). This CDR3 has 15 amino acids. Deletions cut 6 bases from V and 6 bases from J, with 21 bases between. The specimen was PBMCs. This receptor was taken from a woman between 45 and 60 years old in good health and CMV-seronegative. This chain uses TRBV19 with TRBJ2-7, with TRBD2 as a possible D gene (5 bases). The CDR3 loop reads CASRDGRVSLGEQYF. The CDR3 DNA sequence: TGTGCCAGTAGAGACGGGCGGGTTTCCTTAGGCGAGCAGTACTTC.